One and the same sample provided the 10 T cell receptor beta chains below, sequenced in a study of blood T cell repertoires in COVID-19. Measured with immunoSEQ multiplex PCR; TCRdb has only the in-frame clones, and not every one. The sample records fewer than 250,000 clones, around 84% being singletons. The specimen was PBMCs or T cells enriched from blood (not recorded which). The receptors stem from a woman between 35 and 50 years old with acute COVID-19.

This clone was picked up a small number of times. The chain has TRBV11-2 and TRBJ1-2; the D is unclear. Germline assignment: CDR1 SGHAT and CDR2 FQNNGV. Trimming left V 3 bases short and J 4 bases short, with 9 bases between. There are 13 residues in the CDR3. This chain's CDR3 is CASSFGNSYGYTF. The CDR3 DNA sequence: TGTGCCAGCAGCTTTGGAAACAGCTATGGCTACACCTTC.

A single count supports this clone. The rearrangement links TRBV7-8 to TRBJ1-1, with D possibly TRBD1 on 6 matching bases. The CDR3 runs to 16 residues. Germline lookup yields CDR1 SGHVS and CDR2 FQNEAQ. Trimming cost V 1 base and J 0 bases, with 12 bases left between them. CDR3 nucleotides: TGTGCCAGCAGCTTAGTTAGGGGGGGTCTGAACACTGAAGCTTTCTTT. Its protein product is CASSLVRGGLNTEAFF.

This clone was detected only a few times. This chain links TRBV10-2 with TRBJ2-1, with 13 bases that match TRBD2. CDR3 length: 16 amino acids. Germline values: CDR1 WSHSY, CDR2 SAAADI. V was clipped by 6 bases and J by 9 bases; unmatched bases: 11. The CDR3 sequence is CASRITSGRAPGEQFF. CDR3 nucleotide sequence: TGCGCCAGCAGGATTACTAGCGGGAGGGCCCCGGGTGAGCAGTTCTTC.

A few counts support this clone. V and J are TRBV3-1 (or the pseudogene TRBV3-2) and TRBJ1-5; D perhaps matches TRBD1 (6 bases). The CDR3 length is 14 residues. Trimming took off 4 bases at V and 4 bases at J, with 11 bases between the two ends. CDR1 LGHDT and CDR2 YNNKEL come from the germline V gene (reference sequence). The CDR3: CASSRDTGNQPQHF. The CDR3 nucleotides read TGTGCCAGCAGCCGAGACACAGGGAATCAGCCCCAGCATTTT.

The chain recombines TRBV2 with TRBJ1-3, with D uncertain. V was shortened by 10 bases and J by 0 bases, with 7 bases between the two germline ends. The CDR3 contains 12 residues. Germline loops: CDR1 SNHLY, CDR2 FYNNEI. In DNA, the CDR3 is TGTGCCATCGGGTTCTCTGGAAACACCATATATTTT. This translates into CAIGFSGNTIYF.

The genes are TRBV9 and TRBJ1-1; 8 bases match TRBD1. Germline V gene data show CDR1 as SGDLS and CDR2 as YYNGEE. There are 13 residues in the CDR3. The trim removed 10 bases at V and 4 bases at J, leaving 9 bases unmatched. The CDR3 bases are TGTGCCTCCGACAGGGGATCAGGCACTGAAGCTTTCTTT. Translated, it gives CASDRGSGTEAFF.

The chain's CDR3 is CASSLRQGEKLFF. The CDR3 nucleotides are TGTGCCAGCAGTTTACGGCAGGGGGAAAAACTGTTTTTT. The V and J genes are TRBV27 and TRBJ1-4; maybe TRBD1 (6 bases). Germline V gene sequence: CDR1 MNHEY, CDR2 SMNVEV (reference sequence). V was clipped by 2 bases and J by 8 bases, with 9 bases between them. The length of the CDR3 is 13 residues.

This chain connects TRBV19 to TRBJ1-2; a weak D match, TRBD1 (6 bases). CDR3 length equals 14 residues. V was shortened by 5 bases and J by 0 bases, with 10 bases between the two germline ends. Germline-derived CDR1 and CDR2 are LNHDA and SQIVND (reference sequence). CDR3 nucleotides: TGTGCCAGTAGTGCAGGGGTTCCTAACTATGGCTACACCTTC. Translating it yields CASSAGVPNYGYTF.

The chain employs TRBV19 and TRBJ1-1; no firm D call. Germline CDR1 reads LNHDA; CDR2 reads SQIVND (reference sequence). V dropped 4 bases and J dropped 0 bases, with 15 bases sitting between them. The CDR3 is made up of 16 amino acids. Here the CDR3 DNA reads TGTGCCAGTAGTACTCCCCGCAGTCGGGTGAACACTGAAGCTTTCTTT. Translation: CASSTPRSRVNTEAFF.

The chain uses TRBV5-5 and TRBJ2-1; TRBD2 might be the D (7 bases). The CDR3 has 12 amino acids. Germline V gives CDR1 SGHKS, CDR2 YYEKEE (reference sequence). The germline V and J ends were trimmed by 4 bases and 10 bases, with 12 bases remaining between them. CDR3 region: CASSGGAFEQFF. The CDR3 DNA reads TGTGCCAGCAGCGGGGGGGCCTTCGAGCAGTTCTTC.